This passage covers 27 T cell receptor beta chains from one sample sequenced in a study of OX40 agonist ivuxolimab in advanced cancers. The protocol was immunoSEQ multiplex PCR, while the TCRdb copy is restricted to in-frame clones and leaves out a portion. This sample has about 70,000 clones, with roughly nine tenths found just once. The input for sequencing was CD4+ or CD8+ T cells sorted from blood, taken in a trial of the OX40 agonist ivuxolimab. These receptors came from an adult with an advanced solid tumor such as melanoma, head and neck, liver or kidney cancer.

This sequence joins TRBV27 and TRBJ2-1; 12 bases agree with TRBD2. The CDR3 length is 15 residues. J lost 5 bases, V lost 6 bases, and 5 bases had no gene match. CDR1 MNHEY and CDR2 SMNVEV come from the germline V gene (reference sequence). The CDR3 loop reads CASSHGLAGNNEQFF. In DNA, the CDR3 is TGTGCCAGCAGCCACGGACTAGCGGGAAACAATGAGCAGTTCTTC.

The chain couples TRBV7-6 to TRBJ2-3; TRBD2 matches at 14 bases. The CDR3 spans 15 residues. From germline, CDR1 is SGHVS and CDR2 FNYEAQ. The J segment lost 9 bases and the V segment lost 4 bases, leaving 6 bases of the junction unmatched. CDR3 region: CASSSGLAGGGTQYF. The CDR3 DNA reads as TGTGCCAGCAGCTCAGGACTAGCGGGGGGAGGGACGCAGTATTTT.

The chain is built from TRBV12-5 and TRBJ1-2, with a possible D match to TRBD1 (6 bases). The CDR3 length is 17 residues. From germline, CDR1 is LGHNT and CDR2 FRNRAP. Trimming stripped 0 bases from V and 1 base from J, with 15 bases between. CDR3 protein: CASGLVLGRGNNYGYTF. In DNA form, the CDR3 reads TGTGCTAGTGGTTTGGTATTAGGCAGGGGAAATAACTATGGCTACACCTTC.

This clone is large in the sample. This chain links TRBV10-3 with TRBJ2-1; TRBD1 matches 7 bases. The ends lost 6 bases at V and 5 bases at J; junction bases unmatched: 4. Germline values: CDR1 ENHRY, CDR2 SYGVKD. The CDR3 contains 13 residues. CDR3: CAIRTGTHNEQFF. Written as DNA, the CDR3 is TGTGCCATCAGGACAGGGACCCACAATGAGCAGTTCTTC.

The chain combines TRBV19 with TRBJ1-1; D remains unclear. Deletions cut 0 bases from V and 3 bases from J, with 17 bases between. CDR1 LNHDA and CDR2 SQIVND come from the germline V gene (reference sequence). CDR3 size: 17 residues. CDR3 nucleotide sequence: TGTGCCAGTAGTATAGATGCGTGGGGTAGAAGAGACACTGAAGCTTTCTTT. Encoded protein: CASSIDAWGRRDTEAFF. Full variable domain (rest looked up from reference TRBV19 and TRBJ1-1): DGGITQSPKYLFRKEGQNVTLSCEQNLNHDAMYWYRQDPGQGLRLIYYSQIVNDFQKGDIAEGYSVSREKKESFPLTVTSAQKNPTAFYLCASSIDAWGRRDTEAFFGQGTRLTVV.

This sequence joins TRBV27 and TRBJ2-7; maybe TRBD1 (6 bases). CDR3 length: 17 residues. V was shortened by 7 bases and J by 3 bases, with 25 bases between the two germline ends. The germline gives CDR1 MNHEY, CDR2 SMNVEV (reference sequence). The CDR3 DNA follows: TGTGCCAGCACCCCCTGTGGACCGGGACAAGTGTTCTACGAGCAGTACTTC. Translated, it gives CASTPCGPGQVFYEQYF.

The rearrangement links TRBV2 to TRBJ1-5, with 7 nucleotides matching TRBD1. The CDR3 runs 13 residues. The V gene's germline CDR1 is SNHLY and CDR2 FYNNEI. CDR3 nucleotides: TGTGCAGCCTGGACAGGTAGCAATCAGCCCCAGCATTTT. It yields the protein CAAWTGSNQPQHF.

The rearrangement links TRBV6-5 to TRBJ1-3, with D possibly matching TRBD1 (5 bases). The CDR3 consists of 15 residues. Between the trimmed V and J ends, which lost 0 bases and 0 bases, there was a span of 6 bases. Germline CDR1 reads MNHEY; CDR2 reads SVGAGI. This CDR3 is CASSYSGVSGNTIYF. CDR3 in DNA: TGTGCCAGCAGTTACTCGGGGGTCTCTGGAAACACCATATATTTT.

The chain is built from TRBV5-4 and TRBJ2-6, with D tentatively TRBD1 or TRBD2 (5 bases each). CDR3 length equals 15 residues. The V gene's germline CDR1 is SGHNT and CDR2 YYREEE (reference sequence). With 0 bases removed from V and 1 base from J, the gap between germline ends came to 5 bases. The CDR3 DNA sequence: TGTGCCAGCAGCTTGGGGGGGTCTGGGGCCAACGTCCTGACTTTC. Protein product: CASSLGGSGANVLTF.

This chain links TRBV5-4 with TRBJ2-1; D possibly corresponds to TRBD2 (7 bases). Trimming took 0 bases from V and 10 from J, leaving 26 bases between them. Germline V lookup: CDR1 SGHNT, CDR2 YYREEE (reference sequence). This CDR3 has 18 residues. CDR3 protein: CASSLARGGGSQLKEQFF. CDR3 DNA sequence: TGTGCCAGCAGCTTGGCCAGGGGCGGGGGCTCCCAATTAAAGGAGCAGTTCTTC. Combining the CDR3 with reference TRBV5-4 and TRBJ2-1 gives the whole variable domain ETGVTQSPTHLIKTRGQQVTLRCSSQSGHNTVSWYQQALGQGPQFIFQYYREEENGRGNFPPRFSGLQFPNYSSELNVNALELDDSALYLCASSLARGGGSQLKEQFFGPGTRLTVL.

The chain links TRBV25-1 to TRBJ2-5, with D tentatively TRBD2 (5 bases). V lost 3 bases, J lost 4 bases, and 9 bases lay in between. This CDR3 is built from 13 residues. Germline lookup yields CDR1 MGHDK and CDR2 SYGVNS. CDR3 sequence reads: CASSEFGVETQYF. DNA for the CDR3: TGTGCCAGCAGTGAGTTCGGGGTAGAGACCCAGTACTTC.

The J gene is TRBJ2-3, the V gene TRBV5-1, with D tentatively TRBD1 (7 bases). CDR3 length: 17 residues. V gave up 0 bases and J gave up 3 bases, with 17 bases separating them. Germline assignment: CDR1 SGHRS and CDR2 YFSETQ. CDR3 DNA sequence: TGCGCCAGCAGCTTGGAGGGCGTCAGGGGGGCTACAGATACGCAGTATTTT. This translates into CASSLEGVRGATDTQYF. The full variable domain, rest sourced from reference TRBV5-1 and TRBJ2-3, is KAGVTQTPRYLIKTRGQQVTLSCSPISGHRSVSWYQQTPGQGLQFLFEYFSETQRNKGNFPGRFSGRQFSNSRSEMNVSTLELGDSALYLCASSLEGVRGATDTQYFGPGTRLTVL.

J is TRBJ2-2 and V is TRBV6-1; 7 bases agree with TRBD2. The germline CDR1 and CDR2 sequences are MNHNS and SASEGT. The CDR3 runs 15 residues. J was trimmed by 4 bases and V by 7 bases; bases with no gene match: 9. CDR3 DNA sequence: TGTGCCAGCACCGTCCGGGGGGAGTTCACCGGGGAGCTGTTTTTT. Translation gives CASTVRGEFTGELFF.

The chain couples TRBV19 to TRBJ1-4; unclear D gene. Per the germline V gene, CDR1 is LNHDA and CDR2 is SQIVND (reference sequence). The ends were cut back, 7 bases at V and 0 bases at J, with 12 bases in the middle. This CDR3 spans 15 amino acids. The CDR3: CASTDGGATNEKLFF. In DNA, the CDR3 is TGTGCCAGTACCGACGGTGGGGCAACTAATGAAAAACTGTTTTTT.

The rearrangement links TRBV5-6 to TRBJ1-1, with D perhaps TRBD1 (6 bases). This CDR3 region has 14 residues. V was cut by 2 bases and J by 11 bases, with 19 bases left in between. Per the germline V gene, CDR1 is SGHDT and CDR2 is YYEEEE. In DNA, the CDR3 is TGTGCCAGCAGCTTCTGGTATAACAGGGTAATGGCTTTCTTT. This translates into CASSFWYNRVMAFF.

The CDR3 reads CASSSYGTAGNTIYF. In nucleotides, the CDR3 is TGTGCCAGCAGTTCATACGGGACAGCCGGAAACACCATATATTTT. The chain uses TRBV7-9 and TRBJ1-3, with 7 bases matching TRBD1. With 6 bases clipped from V and 4 bases from J, the junction kept 9 bases outside the gene matches. The CDR3 sequence is 15 residues long. Germline V gene lookup returns CDR1 SEHNR and CDR2 FQNEAQ (reference sequence). Looking up the rest from reference TRBV7-9 and TRBJ1-3 gives the full variable domain: DTGVSQNPRHKITKRGQNVTFRCDPISEHNRLYWYRQTLGQGPEFLTYFQNEAQLEKSRLLSDRFSAERPKGSFSTLEIQRTEQGDSAMYLCASSSYGTAGNTIYFGEGSWLTVV.

This chain links TRBV2 with TRBJ2-7, with D hard to call. The CDR3 is made up of 15 amino acids. V lost 7 bases to trimming and J lost 0 bases, with 16 bases between them. Germline assignment: CDR1 SNHLY and CDR2 FYNNEI. CDR3 sequence: CASTKPLVISYEQYF. The CDR3 region has the DNA TGTGCCAGCACCAAGCCCCTAGTGATCTCCTACGAGCAGTACTTC. The entire variable domain, with the rest obtained from reference TRBV2 and TRBJ2-7, is as follows: EPEVTQTPSHQVTQMGQEVILRCVPISNHLYFYWYRQILGQKVEFLVSFYNNEISEKSEIFDDQFSVERPDGSNFTLKIRSTKLEDSAMYFCASTKPLVISYEQYFGPGTRLTVT.

This clone was recorded once. The chain couples TRBV7-9 to TRBJ1-1; TRBD1 agrees at 7 bases. This CDR3 is built from 13 residues. The germline V gene has CDR1 SEHNR and CDR2 FQNEAQ (reference sequence). V shed 3 bases, J shed 7 bases, and the junction held 5 bases outside the gene matches. The CDR3 DNA follows: TGTGCCAGCAGCTTTACAGGGGCAGTTGAAGCTTTCTTT. It codes for CASSFTGAVEAFF.

The chain carries TRBV6-1 and TRBJ2-3; perhaps D is TRBD1 or TRBD2 (6 bases each). From germline, CDR1 is MNHNS and CDR2 SASEGT. Between the trimmed V and J ends, which lost 2 bases and 1 base, there was a span of 13 bases. The CDR3 has 16 amino acids. CDR3 bases: TGTGCCAGCAGTGAATTCGGGGGCGCGGGCACAGATACGCAGTATTTT. It translates to CASSEFGGAGTDTQYF.

V usage is TRBV6-6 and J usage is TRBJ1-2, with D perhaps matching TRBD1 (6 bases). CDR1 is MNHNY and CDR2 is SVGAGI in the germline V gene (reference sequence). Trimming removed 1 base from V and 4 bases from J, with 13 bases in between. The CDR3 is made up of 15 amino acids. CDR3 DNA sequence: TGTGCCAGCAGTTACTATACGACAGGAGTCTATGGCTACACCTTC. Encoded protein: CASSYYTTGVYGYTF.

CDR3 nucleotides: TGTGCCAGCAGTTTATTCCTCGCTGGTGCAGATACGCAGTATTTT. Its protein is CASSLFLAGADTQYF. The gene calls are TRBV27 and TRBJ2-3; D ambiguous. Germline CDR1 is MNHEY and CDR2 is SMNVEV (reference sequence). Trimming shortened V by 1 base and J by 4 bases, and 12 bases separated the two germline ends. CDR3 length equals 15 residues.

This chain uses TRBV2 with TRBJ2-6; D possibly corresponds to TRBD2 (6 bases). Germline V gene data show CDR1 as SNHLY and CDR2 as FYNNEI. Trimming cost V 3 bases and J 4 bases, with 10 bases left between them. This CDR3 has 15 residues. CDR3 coding DNA: TGTGCCAGCAGTGAGGAGGGTACCGGGGCCAACGTCCTGACTTTC. Its protein product is CASSEEGTGANVLTF. Together with reference TRBV2 and TRBJ2-6, the CDR3 gives the full variable domain: EPEVTQTPSHQVTQMGQEVILRCVPISNHLYFYWYRQILGQKVEFLVSFYNNEISEKSEIFDDQFSVERPDGSNFTLKIRSTKLEDSAMYFCASSEEGTGANVLTFGAGSRLTVL.

CDR3 residues: CASSLPGEGSDTQYF. The DNA of the CDR3 is TGTGCCAGCAGTTTACCAGGGGAAGGGAGTGATACGCAGTATTTT. This chain joins TRBV28 and TRBJ2-3, with TRBD1 as a possible D gene (6 bases). Trimming took off 2 bases at V and 6 bases at J, with 15 bases between the two ends. The CDR3 is made up of 15 amino acids. Germline CDR1 MDHEN, CDR2 SYDVKM.

The rearrangement links TRBV5-1 to TRBJ2-3, with 9 positions matching TRBD1. The CDR3 loop spans 19 amino acids. After removal of 7 bases from V and 2 bases from J, the junction contained 20 bases not matched to a gene. Per the germline V gene, CDR1 is SGHRS and CDR2 is YFSETQ. For the CDR3, the DNA is TGCGCCAGCTTCCCAACAGGGGGCGGCCCAAAGGGGTTCACAGATACGCAGTATTTT. Protein sequence: CASFPTGGGPKGFTDTQYF.

The rearrangement joins TRBV6-6 to TRBJ2-7, with 7 bases that match TRBD2. CDR1 and CDR2 (germline): MNHNY, SVGAGI (reference sequence). V shed 2 bases and J 3 bases; nucleotides not matched to a gene: 4. The CDR3 is made up of 14 amino acids. CDR3 DNA sequence: TGTGCCAGCAGTTACCCGCGGGGGAGCTACGAGCAGTACTTC. Translating it yields CASSYPRGSYEQYF.

This chain links TRBV28 with TRBJ1-2; no definite D call. The CDR3 length is 12 residues. The V end lost 9 bases, the J end lost 4 bases, and 12 bases lay between the germline ends. CDR1 and CDR2 from the germline V gene are MDHEN and SYDVKM. In nucleotides, the CDR3 is TGTGCCAGTCGTGTCAAGCTCTATGGCTACACCTTC. Its protein is CASRVKLYGYTF.

This chain uses TRBV10-1 with TRBJ2-7, with unresolved D. Trimming pared 2 bases from V and 9 bases from J, leaving 14 bases between. The CDR3 length is 13 residues. CDR1 and CDR2 from the germline V gene are WNHNN and SYGVQD (reference sequence). CDR3 amino acids: CASSERTLRGQYF. The CDR3 coding sequence is TGCGCCAGCAGTGAGCGGACCCTCCGCGGGCAGTACTTC.